This TCR beta chain was sequenced for a study of blood T cell repertoires in COVID-19. About the study: PBMCs, B-cell-depleted T cells, or T cells were the source of the cDNA or gDNA that made up the material.

As originally analysed: Reference gene primer amplification yielded estimated nucleated cell counts. This table comes from immunoSEQ multiplex PCR, and its TCRdb copy is limited to in-frame clones, with some not included. The V and J calls and the clone size are those of that table, but D and trimming were determined from the DNA. The sample carries roughly 34,000 clones, about 74% recorded once. With V trimmed by 3 bases and J by 4 bases, 5 bases remained unmatched. Per germline, CDR1 SGHNT and CDR2 YYREEE (reference sequence). This CDR3 comprises 14 residues. The chain is built from TRBV5-4 and TRBJ2-3; 7 bases are shared with TRBD2. Sequenced sample: peripheral blood. This TCR came from a human donor in a cohort sampled during active COVID-19. In DNA, the CDR3 is TGTGCCAGCAGCTCGGCGACTAGCCCAGATACGCAGTATTTT. Protein product: CASSSATSPDTQYF.